This entry concerns a single T cell receptor (beta chain). The sample is drawn from a study of blood T cell repertoires in COVID-19. Original processing notes: Estimates of nucleated cell counts were drawn from the amplification of reference gene primers. TCRdb keeps only in-frame clones here, not all; method: immunoSEQ multiplex PCR. V, J and clone size derive from that table, while D and trimming were established from the DNA sequence. This table holds about 150,000 clones, around 86% found once. This CDR3 has 14 amino acids. V shed 2 bases and J 7 bases; nucleotides not matched to a gene: 6. Germline V gene data show CDR1 as KGHSH and CDR2 as LQKENI.

The sequence derives from an elderly man with acute or convalescent COVID-19. Sequenced: peripheral blood. The chain combines TRBV18 with TRBJ1-2; 8 bases agree with TRBD1. CDR3 region: CASSPGQGFGGYTF. As DNA, the CDR3 is TGTGCCAGCTCACCAGGACAGGGCTTTGGTGGCTACACCTTC.